The present T cell receptor (beta chain) was sequenced within a study of CD8 T cells in ankylosing spondylitis. One entry per CDR3 protein results from TCRdb running MiXCR on the 5' RACE reads. Found here are a few hundred thousand distinct CDR3 sequences, around a tenth of them singletons; the top ten hold about a tenth. In germline, CDR1 is SGHRS, CDR2 YFSETQ. The CDR3 runs 13 residues. The V and J ends lost 0 bases and 12 bases respectively, with 12 bases between them. This clonotype was counted ten times or more. The sample was blood, either unsorted or a sorted T cell fraction (not recorded which). The chain joins TRBV5-1 to TRBJ2-2; D not resolved. The TCR sequence derives from a female donor with ankylosing spondylitis or in good health (not recorded which). CDR3 sequence reads: CASSLESSPQLFF. CDR3 DNA: TGCGCCAGCAGCTTGGAGTCCAGCCCGCAGCTGTTTTTT.